The 27 T cell receptor beta chains given below trace back to one sample, sequenced in a study of Graves' ophthalmopathy and Graves' hyperthyroidism. Transcripts of RNA were the source for amplifying TCR beta CDR3 regions. Second-round multiplex PCR came after a first-round RT-PCR that employed HTBI primers. TCRdb re-called the multiplex PCR reads with MiXCR, one entry per CDR3 protein. The sample consists of 450,000 to 600,000 distinct CDR3 sequences, approximately 37% of them appearing once. Sequenced: peripheral blood or thyroid tissue (not recorded which). These receptors originate from an adult man with Graves' hyperthyroidism.

This clonotype was recorded many times. The chain combines TRBV15 with TRBJ1-1; D gene uncertain. The V end lost 0 bases, the J end lost 2 bases, and 10 bases lay between the germline ends. This CDR3 region has 15 residues. Germline-derived CDR1 and CDR2 are LNHNV and YYDKDF (reference sequence). This CDR3 is CATSRDSWGNTEAFF. In DNA, the CDR3 is TGTGCCACCAGCAGAGATTCGTGGGGTAACACTGAAGCTTTCTTT.

This clonotype was recorded at least ten times. The genes are TRBV6-4 and TRBJ2-7, with TRBD1 matching over 7 bases. The CDR3 is made up of 15 amino acids. Germline CDR1 reads MRHNA; CDR2 reads SNTAGT. J gave up 4 bases and V 2 bases, and 8 bases lay outside the gene matches. As DNA, the CDR3 is TGTGCCAGCAGTGACAAGGCAGGGGGAGATTACGAGCAGTACTTC. As protein: CASSDKAGGDYEQYF.

The V gene is TRBV18, the J gene TRBJ2-5; the D is unclear. Trimming stripped 3 bases from V and 5 bases from J, with 10 bases between. Germline CDR1 and CDR2: KGHSH and LQKENI. This CDR3 is built from 13 residues. The DNA of the CDR3 is TGTGCCAGCTCACCGTGGGGTGATGAGACCCAGTACTTC. Residues: CASSPWGDETQYF.

On this clonotype: A single base separates this from a much larger clone, so it may be a read error. This rearrangement joins TRBV7-9 to TRBJ2-7; 11 bases are a match to TRBD1. The CDR3 consists of 15 residues. CDR1 is SEHNR, CDR2 FQNEAQ, per germline (reference sequence). CDR3: CASSPGQGASYGQYF. The CDR3 nucleotides are TGTGCCAGCAGTCCCGGACAGGGGGCCTCCTACGGGCAGTACTTC. Complete variable domain (other parts from reference TRBV7-9 and TRBJ2-7): DTGVSQNPRHKITKRGQNVTFRCDPISEHNRLYWYRQTLGQGPEFLTYFQNEAQLEKSRLLSDRFSAERPKGSFSTLEIQRTEQGDSAMYLCASSPGQGASYGQYFGPGTRLTVT.

The chain is built from TRBV30 and TRBJ1-2; no firm D call. CDR1 is GTSNPN and CDR2 is SVGIG in the germline V gene (reference sequence). The CDR3 consists of 13 residues. Trimming took off 1 base at V and 8 bases at J, with 14 bases between the two ends. CDR3 protein: CAWSGGWTGGYTF. The CDR3 DNA reads TGTGCCTGGAGTGGTGGATGGACGGGGGGCTACACCTTC. Combining the CDR3 with reference TRBV30 and TRBJ1-2 gives the whole variable domain SQTIHQWPATLVQPVGSPLSLECTVEGTSNPNLYWYRQAAGRGLQLLFYSVGIGQISSEVPQNLSASRPQDRQFILSSKKLLLSDSGFYLCAWSGGWTGGYTFGSGTRLTVV.

This CDR3 reads CASSIRTGNTGELFF. The CDR3 DNA is TGTGCCAGCAGCATTCGGACAGGAAACACCGGGGAGCTGTTTTTT. The rearrangement links TRBV7-8 to TRBJ2-2; 7 nucleotides match TRBD1. With V trimmed by 5 bases and J by 2 bases, 5 bases remained unmatched. Germline V gene lookup returns CDR1 SGHVS and CDR2 FQNEAQ. The CDR3 length is 15 residues. Supplemented by reference TRBV7-8 and TRBJ2-2, the full variable domain reads GAGVSQSPRYKVAKRGQDVALRCDPISGHVSLFWYQQALGQGPEFLTYFQNEAQLDKSGLPSDRFFAERPEGSVSTLKIQRTQQEDSAVYLCASSIRTGNTGELFFGEGSRLTVL.

This chain joins TRBV7-9 and TRBJ2-3, with 12 bases identical to TRBD2. Trimming at V came to 4 bases and at J to 5 bases, leaving 7 bases not matched to a gene. The CDR3 length is 16 residues. CDR1 is SEHNR and CDR2 is FQNEAQ in the germline V gene (reference sequence). CDR3 nucleotides: TGTGCCAGCAGCTACACTAGCGGGAGGATAGAAGATACGCAGTATTTT. As protein: CASSYTSGRIEDTQYF.

Comment on this clonotype: This may come from a read error, since a much larger clone is one base off. V gene TRBV5-1 combines with J gene TRBJ2-7, with D possibly matching TRBD1 (6 bases). The CDR3 sequence is 14 residues long. In germline, CDR1 is SGHRS, CDR2 YFSETQ. The CDR3 sequence: CASSFWDNSYEQHF. DNA for the CDR3: TGCGCCAGCAGCTTCTGGGACAACTCCTACGAGCAGCACTTC.

This clonotype occurred many times. The rearrangement joins TRBV2 to TRBJ2-2; no clear D. The germline CDR1 and CDR2 sequences are SNHLY and FYNNEI. The CDR3 covers 11 residues. Deletions cut 7 bases from V and 1 base from J, with 1 base between. The CDR3 spells CASKNTGELFF. CDR3 coding DNA: TGTGCCAGCAAGAACACCGGGGAGCTGTTTTTT.

In this sample, this clonotype turned up many times. The CDR3 sequence: CASSFGVAPQHF. For the CDR3, the DNA is TGTGCCAGCAGCTTCGGGGTGGCGCCCCAGCATTTT. The chain links TRBV5-6 to TRBJ1-5; the D is unclear. In germline, CDR1 is SGHDT, CDR2 YYEEEE. The CDR3 loop spans 12 amino acids. The V gene lost 2 bases and the J gene lost 9 bases, with 9 bases spanning the gap.

The V call is TRBV11-2, the J call TRBJ1-4; 9 nucleotides align to TRBD1. Germline V gene data show CDR1 as SGHAT and CDR2 as FQNNGV. The CDR3 length is 15 residues. The J segment lost 8 bases and the V segment lost 5 bases, leaving 9 bases of the junction unmatched. CDR3 bases: TGTGCCAGCAGCCCCCACAGGGGGCATGGGGAAAAACTGTTTTTT. It codes for CASSPHRGHGEKLFF.

A note on this clonotype: A junction end diverges from the germline sequence, so it may reflect a read error. The chain couples TRBV7-7 to TRBJ2-7; D may correspond to TRBD1 or TRBD2 (6 bases each). TRBJ2-1 explains the end of the DNA better; the J call may be wrong. The germline V gene has CDR1 SSHAT and CDR2 FNYEAQ (reference sequence). The CDR3 is 15 residues long. CDR3 nucleotides: TGTGCTAGCAGCCTCCGGGACACGGGGGTGTATGAGCAGTTCTTC. Encoded protein: CASSLRDTGVYEQFF.

As DNA, the CDR3 is TGTGCCAGCACCGAAGAAGCAGGGGAGCTGTTTTTT. Translation: CASTEEAGELFF. The V gene is TRBV9, the J gene TRBJ2-2; D unresolved. The CDR3 spans 12 residues. The V gene's germline CDR1 is SGDLS and CDR2 YYNGEE. Trimming left V 6 bases short and J 8 bases short, with 11 bases between.

The chain combines TRBV29-1 with TRBJ2-7; tentatively, D is TRBD2 (6 bases). The CDR3 runs to 11 residues. CDR1 and CDR2 from the germline V gene are SQVTM and ANQGSEA. Between the trimmed V and J ends, which lost 8 bases and 2 bases, there was a span of 10 bases. The CDR3 DNA reads TGCAGCTTGGAGGGCCCCTACGAGCAGTACTTC. Its protein is CSLEGPYEQYF.

This clonotype was picked up many times. J is TRBJ1-2 and V is TRBV7-2; D is perhaps TRBD1 (5 bases). The length of the CDR3 is 14 residues. Germline assignment: CDR1 SGHTA and CDR2 FQGNSA. Trimming removed 4 bases from V and 1 base from J, with 10 bases in between. The CDR3 DNA reads as TGTGCCAGCAGCTCGCCGGGGGTTAACTATGGCTACACCTTC. Translated, it gives CASSSPGVNYGYTF.

The chain carries TRBV5-6 and TRBJ1-1; 7 bases line up with TRBD1. Germline assignment: CDR1 SGHDT and CDR2 YYEEEE. After removal of 4 bases from V and 0 bases from J, the junction contained 9 bases not matched to a gene. This CDR3 spans 16 amino acids. DNA of the CDR3: TGTGCCAGCAGCGAAACAGGGGTCGCTTTGAACACTGAAGCTTTCTTT. The encoded protein is CASSETGVALNTEAFF.

For this clonotype: A much larger clone differs by one base, so this may be a read error. The chain recombines TRBV19 with TRBJ1-2, with D tentatively TRBD1 (5 bases). This CDR3 is built from 12 residues. V shed 9 bases and J shed 5 bases, with 13 bases lying between them. CDR1 LNHDA and CDR2 SQIVND come from the germline V gene (reference sequence). The CDR3 loop is CASRWGKYGYTF. The CDR3 DNA sequence: TGTGCCAGCAGGTGGGGCAAGTATGGCTACACCTTC. Full variable domain (missing parts from reference TRBV19 and TRBJ1-2): DGGITQSPKYLFRKEGQNVTLSCEQNLNHDAMYWYRQDPGQGLRLIYYSQIVNDFQKGDIAEGYSVSREKKESFPLTVTSAQKNPTAFYLCASRWGKYGYTFGSGTRLTVV.

CDR3 region: CASSESGGRSYEQYF. CDR3 coding DNA: TGCGCCAGCAGTGAGTCTGGGGGGCGCTCCTACGAGCAGTACTTC. The J gene is TRBJ2-7, the V gene TRBV10-2; D may be TRBD1 or TRBD2 (6 bases each). The length of the CDR3 is 15 residues. In germline, CDR1 is WSHSY, CDR2 SAAADI. V lost 0 bases to trimming and J lost 0 bases, with 9 bases between them.

A few counts support this clonotype. The chain carries TRBV20-1 and TRBJ1-1, with TRBD1 identical over 9 bases. This CDR3 contains 14 residues. CDR1 is DFQATT, CDR2 SNEGSKA, per germline (reference sequence). Unmatched junction bases numbered 8, after V lost 5 bases and J lost 4 bases. The CDR3 DNA sequence: TGCAGTGCTTCCACAGGGGGCGGGGGCACTGAAGCTTTCTTT. This sequence encodes CSASTGGGGTEAFF.

The V call is TRBV24-1, the J call TRBJ2-7; possible D gene TRBD2, 6 bases. The CDR3 extends over 11 amino acids. V was shortened by 5 bases and J by 12 bases, with 13 bases between the two germline ends. CDR1 KGHDR and CDR2 SFDVKD come from the germline V gene. The CDR3 loop reads CATSGTGEVYF. In DNA, the CDR3 is TGTGCCACCAGTGGGACCGGGGAGGTGTACTTC.

The chain joins TRBV29-1 to TRBJ1-2, with 9 bases lining up with TRBD1. Per the germline V gene, CDR1 is SQVTM and CDR2 is ANQGSEA. The ends lost 7 bases at V and 7 bases at J; junction bases unmatched: 4. This CDR3 has 11 residues. CDR3: CSDGTGLGYTF. CDR3 DNA: TGCAGCGACGGGACAGGGCTTGGCTACACCTTC.

The chain is built from TRBV6-6 and TRBJ1-2, with 7 bases lining up with TRBD1. CDR3 length: 17 residues. Germline trimming cut 0 bases from V and 8 bases from J; bases unmatched to any gene: 15. Germline CDR1 is MNHNY and CDR2 is SVGAGI (reference sequence). The CDR3 DNA is TGTGCCAGCAGTTACTCGAAGGGCTCAGGGGGATTTCGAGGCTACACCTTC. It translates to CASSYSKGSGGFRGYTF.

The chain has TRBV20-1 and TRBJ2-7; 9 bases agree with TRBD1. This CDR3 is 13 amino acids long. V gave up 3 bases and J gave up 2 bases; unmatched junction bases: 2. Germline V lookup: CDR1 DFQATT, CDR2 SNEGSKA (reference sequence). The chain's CDR3 is CSARGTGTYEQYF. CDR3 DNA sequence: TGCAGTGCTAGGGGGACAGGGACCTACGAGCAGTACTTC.

This clonotype was recorded at least ten times. This chain links TRBV5-6 with TRBJ1-2; 10 nucleotides match TRBD1. The CDR3 sequence is 15 residues long. Germline V gene lookup returns CDR1 SGHDT and CDR2 YYEEEE. V was pared by 9 bases and J by 6 bases, with 14 bases of the junction left unmatched. CDR3 nucleotide sequence: TGTGCCACAAAACGATTGGGACAGGGGCACGATGGCTACACCTTC. Translated: CATKRLGQGHDGYTF.

This clonotype was recorded many times. This rearrangement joins TRBV20-1 to TRBJ1-4; D is undetermined. Germline CDR1 and CDR2: DFQATT and SNEGSKA (reference sequence). V was pared by 0 bases and J by 3 bases, with 5 bases between. This CDR3 is 13 amino acids long. CDR3 sequence reads: CSAREQSNEKLFF. CDR3 bases: TGCAGTGCTAGAGAGCAGTCTAATGAAAAACTGTTTTTT.

This clonotype has at least ten counts. The chain joins TRBV7-9 to TRBJ2-6; 11 positions match TRBD1. V was pared by 3 bases and J by 11 bases, with 6 bases of the junction left unmatched. Germline V lookup: CDR1 SEHNR, CDR2 FQNEAQ (reference sequence). This CDR3 spans 15 amino acids. CDR3 nucleotides: TGTGCCAGCAGCTTCCGGGACAGGGGGGACTACGTCCTGACTTTC. Its translation is CASSFRDRGDYVLTF. The full variable domain, in which reference TRBV7-9 and TRBJ2-6 provide the parts outside the CDR3, is DTGVSQNPRHKITKRGQNVTFRCDPISEHNRLYWYRQTLGQGPEFLTYFQNEAQLEKSRLLSDRFSAERPKGSFSTLEIQRTEQGDSAMYLCASSFRDRGDYVLTFGAGSRLTVL.

This clonotype was observed at least ten times. The V and J genes are TRBV20-1 and TRBJ1-3; possibly TRBD1 for D (6 bases). Looked up from germline, CDR1 is DFQATT and CDR2 is SNEGSKA (reference sequence). The V end lost 4 bases, the J end lost 2 bases, and 12 bases lay between the germline ends. The CDR3 loop spans 14 amino acids. The CDR3 nucleotides read TGCAGTGCTAACCCAGGGGCAACTGGAAACACCATATATTTT. Its translation: CSANPGATGNTIYF.